This TCR beta chain was captured by sequencing in a study of CD8 T cells in Susac syndrome. With random hexamers, reverse transcription was performed on about 0.5 to 1 ug of RNA. Amplification of TCR beta CDR3 across 54 Vbeta and 13 Jbeta was performed with immunoSEQ multiplex PCR. TCRdb fed the immunoSEQ multiplex PCR reads into MiXCR, producing one record per CDR3 protein. The sample carries about 200,000 distinct CDR3 sequences, 90% to 95% recorded once. From blood CD8+ and CD4+ T cells, TCR beta sequences were generated. In germline, CDR1 is MDHEN, CDR2 SYDVKM. The CDR3 length is 19 residues. V was pared by 2 bases and J by 2 bases, with 6 bases of the junction left unmatched.

Sequencing was done on a sample of CD4+ T cells from PBMCs. The TCR comes from a human donor in good health. This chain connects TRBV28 to TRBJ2-1, with 16 bases identical to TRBD2. The CDR3 nucleotides read TGTGCCAGCAGTTTAACGGGACTAGCGGGAGGGCCGACCTACAATGAGCAGTTCTTC. Translated: CASSLTGLAGGPTYNEQFF.